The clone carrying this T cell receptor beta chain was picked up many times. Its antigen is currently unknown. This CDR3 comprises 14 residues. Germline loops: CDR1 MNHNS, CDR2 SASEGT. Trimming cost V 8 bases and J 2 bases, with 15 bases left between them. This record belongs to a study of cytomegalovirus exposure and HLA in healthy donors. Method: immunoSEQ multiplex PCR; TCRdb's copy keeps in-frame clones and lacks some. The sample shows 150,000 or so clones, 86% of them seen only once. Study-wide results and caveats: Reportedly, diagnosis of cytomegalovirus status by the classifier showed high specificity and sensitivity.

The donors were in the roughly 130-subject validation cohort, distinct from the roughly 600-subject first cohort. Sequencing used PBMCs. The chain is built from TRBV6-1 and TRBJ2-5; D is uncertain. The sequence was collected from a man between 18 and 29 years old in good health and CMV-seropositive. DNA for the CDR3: TGTGCCAGCTCGGTGGGCCCTTCACAAGAGACCCAGTACTTC. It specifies CASSVGPSQETQYF.